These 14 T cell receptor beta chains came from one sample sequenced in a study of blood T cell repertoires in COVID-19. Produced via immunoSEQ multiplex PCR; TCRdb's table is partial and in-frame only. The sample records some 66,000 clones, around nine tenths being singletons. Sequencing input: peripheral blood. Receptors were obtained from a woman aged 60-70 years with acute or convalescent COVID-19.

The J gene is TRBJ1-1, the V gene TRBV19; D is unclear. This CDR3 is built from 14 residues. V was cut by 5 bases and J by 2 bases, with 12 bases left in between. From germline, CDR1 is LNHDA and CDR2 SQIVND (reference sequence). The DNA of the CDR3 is TGTGCCAGTAGTTCAGAAACAATTAACACTGAAGCTTTCTTT. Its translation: CASSSETINTEAFF.

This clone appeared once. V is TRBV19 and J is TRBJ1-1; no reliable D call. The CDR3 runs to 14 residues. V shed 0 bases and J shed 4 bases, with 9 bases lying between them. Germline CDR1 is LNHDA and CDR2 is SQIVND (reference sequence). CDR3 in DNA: TGTGCCAGTAGTATAGATGCTGGAGCCACTGAAGCTTTCTTT. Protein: CASSIDAGATEAFF.

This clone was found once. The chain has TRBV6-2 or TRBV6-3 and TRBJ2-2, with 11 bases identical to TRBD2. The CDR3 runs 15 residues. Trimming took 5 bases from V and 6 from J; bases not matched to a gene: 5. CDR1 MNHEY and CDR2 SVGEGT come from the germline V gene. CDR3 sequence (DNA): TGTGCCAGCAGTCCACTAGCGGGAGTGGCCGGGGAGCTGTTTTTT. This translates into CASSPLAGVAGELFF.

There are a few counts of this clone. The CDR3 is CASSQVQGATEAFF. In nucleotides, the CDR3 is TGCGCCAGCAGCCAAGTACAGGGGGCCACTGAAGCTTTCTTT. The chain couples TRBV4-1 to TRBJ1-1, with 9 positions matching TRBD1. The junction had 1 base not matched to a gene; V was cut back by 1 base and J by 4 bases. The CDR3 has 14 residues. The germline gives CDR1 MGHRA, CDR2 YSYEKL.

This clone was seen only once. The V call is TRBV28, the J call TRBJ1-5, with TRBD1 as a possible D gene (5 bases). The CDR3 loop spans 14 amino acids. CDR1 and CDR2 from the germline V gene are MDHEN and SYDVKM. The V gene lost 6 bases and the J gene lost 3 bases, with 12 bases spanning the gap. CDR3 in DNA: TGTGCCAGCAGGAACGGACACTACAATCAGCCCCAGCATTTT. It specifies CASRNGHYNQPQHF.

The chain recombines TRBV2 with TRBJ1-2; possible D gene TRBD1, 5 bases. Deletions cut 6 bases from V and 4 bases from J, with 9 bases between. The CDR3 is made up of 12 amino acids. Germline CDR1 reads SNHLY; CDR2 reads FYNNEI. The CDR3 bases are TGTGCCAGCAGGGAGGGGAGCTATGGCTACACCTTC. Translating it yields CASREGSYGYTF.

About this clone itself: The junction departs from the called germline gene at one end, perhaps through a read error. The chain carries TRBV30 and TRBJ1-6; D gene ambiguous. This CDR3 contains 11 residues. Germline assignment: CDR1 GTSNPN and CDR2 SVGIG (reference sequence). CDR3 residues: CAWSREASLQF. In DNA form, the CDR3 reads TGTGCCTGGAGTAGGGAGGCGTCCCTCCAATTT.

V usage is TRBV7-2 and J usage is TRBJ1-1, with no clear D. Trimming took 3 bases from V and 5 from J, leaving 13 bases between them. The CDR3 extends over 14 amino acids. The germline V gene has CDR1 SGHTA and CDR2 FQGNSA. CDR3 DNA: TGTGCCAGCAGCTTCGGCGTGAGGTGGACTGAAGCTTTCTTT. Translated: CASSFGVRWTEAFF.

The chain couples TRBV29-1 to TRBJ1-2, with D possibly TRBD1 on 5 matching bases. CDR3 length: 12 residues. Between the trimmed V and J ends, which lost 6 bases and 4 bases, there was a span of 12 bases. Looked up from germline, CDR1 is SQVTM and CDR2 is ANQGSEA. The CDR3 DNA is TGCAGCGTCGGGGGTCAGAGCTATGGCTACACCTTC. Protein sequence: CSVGGQSYGYTF.

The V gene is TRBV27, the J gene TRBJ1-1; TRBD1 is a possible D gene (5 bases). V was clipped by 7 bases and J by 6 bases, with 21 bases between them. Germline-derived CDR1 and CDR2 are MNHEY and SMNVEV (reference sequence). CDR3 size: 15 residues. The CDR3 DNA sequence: TGTGCCAGCAACATCATGGGGGGGGAATGGGCTGAAGCTTTCTTT. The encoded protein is CASNIMGGEWAEAFF.

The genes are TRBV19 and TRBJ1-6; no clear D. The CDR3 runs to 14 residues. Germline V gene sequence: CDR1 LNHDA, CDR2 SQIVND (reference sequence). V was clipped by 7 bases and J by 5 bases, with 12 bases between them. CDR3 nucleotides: TGTGCCAGTATGTTCACAGCCGATAATTCACCCCTCCACTTT. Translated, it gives CASMFTADNSPLHF.

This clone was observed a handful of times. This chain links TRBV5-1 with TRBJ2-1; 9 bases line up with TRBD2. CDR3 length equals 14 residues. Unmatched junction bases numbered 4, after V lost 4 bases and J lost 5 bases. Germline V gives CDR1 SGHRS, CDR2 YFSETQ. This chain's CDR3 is CASSVLAGNNEQFF. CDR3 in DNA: TGCGCCAGCAGCGTCCTAGCGGGGAACAATGAGCAGTTCTTC.

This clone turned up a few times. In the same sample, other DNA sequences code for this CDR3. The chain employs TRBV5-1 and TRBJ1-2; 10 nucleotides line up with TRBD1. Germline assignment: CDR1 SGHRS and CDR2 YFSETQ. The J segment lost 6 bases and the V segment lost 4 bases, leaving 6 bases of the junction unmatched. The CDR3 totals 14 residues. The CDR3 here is CASSRGDRGDGYTF. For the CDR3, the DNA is TGCGCCAGCAGCCGAGGGGACAGGGGAGATGGCTACACCTTC.

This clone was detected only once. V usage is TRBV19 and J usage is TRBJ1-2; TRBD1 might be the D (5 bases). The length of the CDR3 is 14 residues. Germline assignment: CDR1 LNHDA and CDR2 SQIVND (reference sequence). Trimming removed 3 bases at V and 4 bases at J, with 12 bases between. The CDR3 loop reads CASSIPQGSYGYTF. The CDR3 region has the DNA TGTGCCAGTAGTATCCCCCAGGGAAGCTATGGCTACACCTTC.